The clone carrying this TCR beta chain was found a few times. This entry is derived from a study of cytomegalovirus exposure and HLA in healthy donors. Amplification used 60 Vbeta primers and 13 Jbeta primers. TCRdb's copy holds only in-frame clones and misses some; the assay was immunoSEQ multiplex PCR. This table holds about 150,000 clones, 65% to 80% found once. Input material: PBMCs. This receptor was obtained from a man younger than 30 in good health and CMV-seronegative.

CDR3 bases: TGTGCCATCAGTGAGTACCCCGTTCTGAGGAACACTGAAGCTTTCTTT. Translated, it gives CAISEYPVLRNTEAFF. The chain is built from TRBV10-3 and TRBJ1-1; D call uncertain. The CDR3 extends over 16 amino acids. Germline-derived CDR1 and CDR2 are ENHRY and SYGVKD. Trimming removed 1 base at V and 1 base at J, with 13 bases between.